This TCR beta chain originates from a study of regulatory T cells in long-lasting Graves disease (dated by TCRdb to the early 2020s). For the study in its entirety: Newly diagnosed Graves' disease patients had taken antithyroid drugs for less than 3 months. This study used TCR sequencing and RNA sequencing of peripheral blood to compare persistent Graves' disease patients against newly diagnosed Graves' disease patients. The study was conducted in China and was registered as a clinical trial. A total of around 33 samples were covered by TCR sequencing, comprising 13 persistent and 20 or so newly diagnosed Graves' disease patients.

This clonotype was seen ten or more times. The antigen it recognizes is unknown. Per-base quality was not reported, and no clone a single base away is much larger than it. The time point label, read with the paper, signifies: newly diagnosed GD, antithyroid drugs for less than 3 months. For both TCR sequencing and RNA sequencing, RNA was extracted from PBMCs in TRIzol. The diagnosis of Graves' disease followed American Thyroid Association guidelines. Recruitment of patients was carried out at an endocrinology department in Xi'an, China. Each patient gave about 9.1 milliliters of peripheral blood, collected in an EDTA anticoagulant tube. Ficoll Paque Plus density gradient separation was used to isolate PBMCs, and no further T cell sorting was performed. An Agilent 2100 Bioanalyzer and agarose gel were used to check RNA quality, and a NanoDrop 2000 was used to measure RNA concentration. The CDR3 sequence holds 11 residues, the cysteine and phenylalanine included. The only DNA kept is the CDR3, 33 bases in frame from the first base. From the germline V gene (reference sequence), CDR1 is LNHDA and CDR2 is SQIVND. Trimming at the junction amounts to 4 bases on V and 5 bases on J, and the germline ends lie 6 bases apart.

The paper's findings and limits, for the study overall: The authors acknowledged the small sample size as a limitation that may reduce accuracy. Sequencing and analysis were restricted to the TCR beta chain. Persistent patients shared more public clonotypes among themselves (fewer than 3,000) than newly diagnosed patients did (roughly 920). Preferential use of TRBV28, TRBJ1-2 and TRBJ2-5 was observed in persistent disease, whereas TRBV20-1 and TRBJ2-1 were favored in newly diagnosed disease. Because the primary lesion, thyroid tissue, could not be accessed, the study looked at peripheral blood alone. Compared with newly diagnosed patients, persistent Graves' disease patients had lower TCR Shannon entropy and fewer highly expanded clones, which suggests clonal expansion.

Library method: multiplex PCR. Sequencing was performed on an Illumina HiSeq 4000. iRepertoire HTBI primers and Arm-PCR amplification of CDR3 regions were used to construct TCR beta libraries. Before sequencing, the PCR products underwent gel purification. Concerning the study's data processing: Gene usage analysis of CDR3 amino acid clonotypes used the 62 TRBV and 12 to 15 TRBJ segments found across samples. COPE and FqMerger were used to merge filtered high-quality paired reads into contigs. BLAST was used to align contigs to IMGT TRBV, TRBD and TRBJ reference genes, and CDR3 was defined according to IMGT. Any clonotype with a frequency above 0.1% was counted as a highly expanded clone. Shannon entropy served as the measure of repertoire diversity, while the Gini coefficient captured V-J evenness. A clonotype was considered public if more than one individual shared it. In-frame beta chains were kept once TCRdb had trimmed the public reads at Q25 with fastp and called clones with MiXCR. Here each entry gathers all rows of one CDR3 protein and keeps the most common genes and DNA. The V and J calls shown here were made by TCRdb, not taken from the authors' results. The sample table lists around 500,000 distinct CDR3 sequences, about 12% of them with a count of one. About 8.3% of the sample rests with the top ten.

This sample also appeared in a second study, on T cells in Graves' hyperthyroidism and ophthalmopathy. The second study's authors report: Graves' hyperthyroidism was defined as stable when no progression to ophthalmopathy occurred over 18 months of follow-up. Hyperthyroidism patients were newly diagnosed, had a disease duration of under 2 months, and were aged 18 to 65 years. Patients with uncontrolled infections, other autoimmune diseases, pregnancy or lactation were excluded. Diagnoses were established on the basis of clinical symptoms, serum thyroxine and TRAb, thyroid ultrasound, and orbital computed tomography. For the first round of RT-PCR on the TCR CDR3, the HTBI primer set was used together with the Qiagen OneStep RT-PCR kit. Most expanded thyroid clonotypes (frequency above 0.001) were also found in blood, which suggests that blood repertoires may mirror thyroid immune responses. In cross-validation, a model built on a 13 V-J signature told ophthalmopathy apart from stable hyperthyroidism with under 90% sensitivity and 81% to 82% specificity, and in testing the same model reached 80%/75%. In validation, the model predicted progression to ophthalmopathy with over 60% sensitivity and approximately 72% specificity, a median of about 6 months before onset. To identify distinguishing TCR V-J signatures, a discovery cohort of 95 to 100 patients was used, comprising 40 to 45 with Graves' ophthalmopathy and some 60 with stable Graves' hyperthyroidism. An independent validation cohort of under 20 hyperthyroidism patients and approximately 17 patients who later progressed to ophthalmopathy tested prospective prediction of ophthalmopathy. The 85 to 100 discovery patients were divided at random into training and test sets in a 7:3 ratio. In roughly six Graves' hyperthyroidism patients, the study also compared T-cell repertoires from thyroid tissue with T-cell repertoires from blood. Once sampling was done, hyperthyroidism patients were given methimazole at a starting dose of 30 mg daily, whereas ophthalmopathy patients were given high-dose intravenous methylprednisolone. Libraries were constructed in a second round of multiplex PCR, after which size selection and purification were carried out. Paired-end sequencing of the libraries was performed with 100 bp reads on an Illumina HiSeq2000. SOAPnuke was used to process the raw data, removing reads that contained adapters or uncalled bases, had a mean Phred below 15, or lacked an exact match to the constant primer or identifier. COPE v1.2.5 was used to merge high-quality paired reads, and clonotypes were defined as unique nucleotide sequences. Clonotypes were aligned to IMGT TRBV, TRBD and TRBJ reference segments using MiTCR v1.1. Only V-J combinations with frequency above 0.0001, covering about 99% of repertoires, were analysed. A TCS score was defined as the ratio between F50 (clonal expansion) and ExV (chaos), using BLOSUM62-based TCRdist between CDR3 peptides within each V-J. Welch's t-statistics and random forest reduced roughly 540 V-J features to around 14, which were used in a naive Bayes classifier (R e1071). No statistical method was used to fix the sample size in advance, and group allocation was not hidden from the investigators. According to the paper, TCR Vbeta CDR3 sequencing was carried out on about 140 peripheral blood samples, which came from approximately 43 ophthalmopathy, approximately 72 hyperthyroidism and roughly 17 progressor patients.

The rearranged chain carries TRBV19 and TRBJ2-7; no D segment can be confidently identified. The material sequenced was peripheral blood mononuclear cells (PBMCs), taken at new diagnosis, from a patient treated with antithyroid drugs. This receptor was taken from a woman in her thirties with Graves disease. Donor details come from another sample of the same person, matched by shared clones. CDR3 reads: CASSNYDEQYF. The bases read TGTGCCAGTAGTAACTATGACGAGCAGTACTTC.